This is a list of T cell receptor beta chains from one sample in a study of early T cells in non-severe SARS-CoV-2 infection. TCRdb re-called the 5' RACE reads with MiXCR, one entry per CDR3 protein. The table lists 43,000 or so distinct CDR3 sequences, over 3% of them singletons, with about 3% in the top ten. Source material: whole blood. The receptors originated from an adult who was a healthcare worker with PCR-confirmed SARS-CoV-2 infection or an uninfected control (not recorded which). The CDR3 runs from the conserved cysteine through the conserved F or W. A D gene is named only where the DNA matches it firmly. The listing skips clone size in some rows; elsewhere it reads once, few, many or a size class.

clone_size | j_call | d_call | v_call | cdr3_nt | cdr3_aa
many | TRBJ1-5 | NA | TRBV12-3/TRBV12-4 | TGTGCCAGCAGTCCCCACCAAGGGATTCAGCCCCAGCATTTT | CASSPHQGIQPQHF
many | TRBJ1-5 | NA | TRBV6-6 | TGTGCCAGCAGTTACTGGGGGGCCGGCGGAGGACAGCCCCAGCATTTT | CASSYWGAGGGQPQHF
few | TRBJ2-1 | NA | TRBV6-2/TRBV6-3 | TGTGCCAGCACCGCGGACGGCGTGGCCTACAATGAGCAGTTCTTC | CASTADGVAYNEQFF
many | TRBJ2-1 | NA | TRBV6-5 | TGTGCCAGCAGCCATAGGCTCTCAGATGAGCAGTTCTTC | CASSHRLSDEQFF
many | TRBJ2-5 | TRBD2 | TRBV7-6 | TGTGCCAGCAGCTTAGGACTAGCGGGGGGATGGGAGACCCAGTACTTC | CASSLGLAGGWETQYF
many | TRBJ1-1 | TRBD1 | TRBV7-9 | TGTGCCAGCAGCTCCGGGACAGGGGCTTTCTTT | CASSSGTGAFF
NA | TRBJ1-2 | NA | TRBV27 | TGTGCCAGCAGTTTAAGGCAGAACTATGGCTACACCTTC | CASSLRQNYGYTF
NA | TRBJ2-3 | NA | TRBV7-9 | TGTGCCAGCACCCCCGGTGACTACCACCTCACAGATACGCAGTATTTT | CASTPGDYHLTDTQYF
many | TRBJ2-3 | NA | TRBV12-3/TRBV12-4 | TGTGCCAGCAGTTTATGGGTGCAGCGTTTCACAGATACGCAGTATTTT | CASSLWVQRFTDTQYF
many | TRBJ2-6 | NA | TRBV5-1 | TGCGCCAGCAGCTTGGTTGTGGGCGCTGGGGCCAACGTCCTGACTTTC | CASSLVVGAGANVLTF
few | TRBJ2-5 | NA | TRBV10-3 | TGTGCCATCAGTGAGGGGAGTGGGCTCGAGACCCAGTACTTC | CAISEGSGLETQYF
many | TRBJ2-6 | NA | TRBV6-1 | TGTGCCAGCAGTGAAGTTGGGGCTGGGGCCAACGTCCTGACTTTC | CASSEVGAGANVLTF
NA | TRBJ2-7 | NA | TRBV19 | TGTGCCAGTGGGCCCTCCGGGACACACGAGCAGTACTTC | CASGPSGTHEQYF
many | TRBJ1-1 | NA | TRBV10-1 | TGCGCCAGCATCACTAACTTGAACACTGAAGCTTTCTTT | CASITNLNTEAFF
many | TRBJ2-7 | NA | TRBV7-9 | TGTGCCAGCAGCTTAGGACCCGGGACATCTCCCTACGAGCAGTACTTC | CASSLGPGTSPYEQYF
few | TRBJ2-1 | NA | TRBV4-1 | TGCGCCAGCAGCCACCCTGCGGACAGACAGTTCTTC | CASSHPADRQFF
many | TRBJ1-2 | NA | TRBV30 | TGTGCCTGGAGGGGAACAGGGAGGAGTGATGGCTACACCTTC | CAWRGTGRSDGYTF
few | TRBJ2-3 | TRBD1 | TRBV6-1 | TGTGCCAGCGGCGAAGGCAGCCGGGACAGGGAAACAGATACGCAGTATTTT | CASGEGSRDRETDTQYF
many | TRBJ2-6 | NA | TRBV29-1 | TGCAGCGTTGAAATAGGACTTGCGGGGGCCAACGTCCTGACTTTC | CSVEIGLAGANVLTF
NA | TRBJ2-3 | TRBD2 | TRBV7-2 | TGTGCCAGCAGCATAATCGGGACTAACACAGATACGCAGTATTTT | CASSIIGTNTDTQYF
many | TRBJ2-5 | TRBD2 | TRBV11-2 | TGTGCCAGCAGCTTAGTATCGGGAGGGTGGGAGACCCAGTACTTC | CASSLVSGGWETQYF
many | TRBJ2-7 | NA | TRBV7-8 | TGTGCCAGCAGCCCTGAATTATTAATCTCCTACGAGCAGTACTTC | CASSPELLISYEQYF
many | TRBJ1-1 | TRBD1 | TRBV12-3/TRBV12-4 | TGTGCCAGCAGTTTAGTCTCAGGGGGCTACACTGAAGCTTTCTTT | CASSLVSGGYTEAFF
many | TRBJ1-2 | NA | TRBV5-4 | TGTGCCAGCAGCTCGCCCCTGGAGGGGCTCTATGGCTACACCTTC | CASSSPLEGLYGYTF
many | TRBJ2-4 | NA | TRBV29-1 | TGCAGCGCCCCGGGCAGGGCTCAGTTTGGGGCCAAAAACATTCAGTACTTC | CSAPGRAQFGAKNIQYF
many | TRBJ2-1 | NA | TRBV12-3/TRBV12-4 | TGTGCCAGCAGTTTAGTGACCTACCTTGAGCAGTTCTTC | CASSLVTYLEQFF
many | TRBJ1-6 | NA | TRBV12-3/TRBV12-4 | TGTGCCAGCAGTTCGGGGGAGGCCTCCTATAATTCACCCCTCCACTTT | CASSSGEASYNSPLHF
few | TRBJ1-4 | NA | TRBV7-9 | TGTGCCAGCAGCTCCGGACAGTCTACTAATGAAAAACTGTTTTTT | CASSSGQSTNEKLFF
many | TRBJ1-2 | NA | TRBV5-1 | TGCGCCAGCAGCTCAACGACTAACTATGGCTACACCTTC | CASSSTTNYGYTF
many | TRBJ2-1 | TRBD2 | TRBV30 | TGTGCCTGGAGTCCCGGGACTAGCTCCTACAATGAGCAGTTCTTC | CAWSPGTSSYNEQFF
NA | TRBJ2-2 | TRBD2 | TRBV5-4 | TGTGCCAGCAGCTTGGGTGGTAGCGGGAGTGGAACCGGGGAGCTGTTTTTT | CASSLGGSGSGTGELFF
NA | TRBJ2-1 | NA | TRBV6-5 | TGTGCCAGCAGTTACTCGGGACTTGCCTACAATGAGCAGTTCTTC | CASSYSGLAYNEQFF
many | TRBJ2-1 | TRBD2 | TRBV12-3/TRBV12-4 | TGTGCCAGCAGTTTGGGTAGCGGGTTCCCCCGGCAGTTCTTC | CASSLGSGFPRQFF
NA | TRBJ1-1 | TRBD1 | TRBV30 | TGTGCCTGGACCACAGGGGTGAGCACTGAAGCTTTCTTT | CAWTTGVSTEAFF
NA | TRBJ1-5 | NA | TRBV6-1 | TGTGCCAGCAGCCCTTACGGGGGTACTTCCCAGCCCCAGCATTTT | CASSPYGGTSQPQHF
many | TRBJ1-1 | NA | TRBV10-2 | TGCGCCAGCAGTGAGTCGAAGGCACACACTGAAGCTTTCTTT | CASSESKAHTEAFF
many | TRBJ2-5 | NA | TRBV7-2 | TGTGCCAGCAGCTTAGTGGCGGCGGAGACCCAGTACTTC | CASSLVAAETQYF
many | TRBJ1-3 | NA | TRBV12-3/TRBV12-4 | TGTGCCAGCAGTTTCTCTGGAAACACCATATATTTT | CASSFSGNTIYF
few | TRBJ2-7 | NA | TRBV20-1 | TGCAGTGCTAGAGAGTCGCTAGGGAACGAGCAGTACTTC | CSARESLGNEQYF
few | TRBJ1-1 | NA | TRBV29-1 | TGCAGCGTTGTGATGGGATCGAATATGAACACTGAAGCTTTCTTT | CSVVMGSNMNTEAFF
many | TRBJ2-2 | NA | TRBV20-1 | TGCAGTGCTAGAGATATCCGAGGGGCCGGGGAGCTGTTTTTT | CSARDIRGAGELFF
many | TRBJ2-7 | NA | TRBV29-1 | TGCAGCGTTACCAAGGGAGGTGCCGAGCAGTACTTC | CSVTKGGAEQYF
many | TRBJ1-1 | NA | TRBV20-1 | TGCAGTGTTCAGAGAGAAGCTTTCTTT | CSVQREAFF
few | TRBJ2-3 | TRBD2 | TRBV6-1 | TGTGCCAGCAGTGAAGTAGGGACTAGTATTGATACGCAGTATTTT | CASSEVGTSIDTQYF
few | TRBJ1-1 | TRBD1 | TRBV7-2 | TGTGCCAGCAGCATCCACAGGGGAGGCAACACTGAAGCTTTCTTT | CASSIHRGGNTEAFF
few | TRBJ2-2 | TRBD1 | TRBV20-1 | TGCAGTGCTAGATCTCCCCCCGGGACAGGGATTGCCGGGGAGCTGTTTTTT | CSARSPPGTGIAGELFF
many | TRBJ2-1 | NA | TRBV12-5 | TGTGCTAGTGGTTTGGACAAGAACGAGCAGTTCTTC | CASGLDKNEQFF
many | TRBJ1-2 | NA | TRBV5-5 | TGTGCCAGCAGCTTGGAGGTAGCCTATGGCTACACCTTC | CASSLEVAYGYTF
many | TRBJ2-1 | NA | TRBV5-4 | TGTGCCAGCAGCCCTACTAGCAACTCCTACAATGAGCAGTTCTTC | CASSPTSNSYNEQFF
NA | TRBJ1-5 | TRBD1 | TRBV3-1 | TGTGCCAGCAGCCGGAAACAGGGGCAGGGCAATCAGCCCCAGCATTTT | CASSRKQGQGNQPQHF
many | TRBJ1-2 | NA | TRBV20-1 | TGCAGTGCTGTACCCCGGACAGCAAACTATGGCTACACCTTC | CSAVPRTANYGYTF
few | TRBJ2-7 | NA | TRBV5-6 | TGTGCCAGCAGCTTGGCCTGGGGACCAAACTACGAGCAGTACTTC | CASSLAWGPNYEQYF